The 15 T cell receptor beta chains below all came from one sample that was sequenced in a study of blood T cells in healthy people across ages. The authors ran a second PCR of about 6 to 12 cycles using a sample-barcoded 5' primer and a J-beta primer mix. TCRdb re-derived calls from the 5' RACE reads in MiXCR, one entry per CDR3 protein. The data show about 830,000 distinct CDR3 sequences, with 55% to 65% seen just once and 25% to 30% held by the top ten. Specimen: blood. Source of these receptors: a man younger than 40 in good health.

The chain couples TRBV2 to TRBJ2-1; TRBD2 aligns across 12 bases. CDR3 length equals 15 residues. Trimming removed 10 bases from V and 8 bases from J; junction bases left unmatched: 12. CDR1 SNHLY and CDR2 FYNNEI come from the germline V gene. This CDR3 reads CATSSGGAFNDEQFF. CDR3 DNA sequence: TGTGCCACATCTAGCGGGGGGGCCTTCAACGATGAGCAGTTCTTC.

With regard to this clonotype: A read error may produce the germline difference seen at one junction end. The chain links TRBV18 to TRBJ1-1; the match to TRBD1 covers 10 bases. CDR3 length equals 16 residues. Germline V CDR1 and CDR2: KGHSH, LQKENI. DNA for the CDR3: TGTGCCAGCTCATCACCCCGACAGGGGGCACGCGCTGAAGCTTTCTTT. This sequence encodes CASSSPRQGARAEAFF. Together with reference TRBV18 and TRBJ1-1, the CDR3 gives the full variable domain: NAGVMQNPRHLVRRRGQEARLRCSPMKGHSHVYWYRQLPEEGLKFMVYLQKENIIDESGMPKERFSAEFPKEGPSILRIQQVVRGDSAAYFCASSSPRQGARAEAFFGQGTRLTVV.

This clonotype turned up a few times. The chain combines TRBV12-3 or TRBV12-4 with TRBJ2-3, with no clear D. The CDR3 length is 13 residues. The V gene lost 6 bases and the J gene lost 4 bases, with 11 bases spanning the gap. Here the CDR3 reads CASRPTNPDTQYF. Written as DNA, the CDR3 is TGTGCCAGCAGACCTACCAACCCAGATACGCAGTATTTT.

This chain links TRBV28 with TRBJ2-5; 7 nucleotides agree with TRBD1. The J call may not be correct, given that the DNA end is closer to TRBJ2-7. Germline V gene lookup returns CDR1 MDHEN and CDR2 SYDVKM. This CDR3 is 15 amino acids long. The CDR3 reads CASSPQGVRAHEQYF. In DNA, the CDR3 is TGTGCCAGCAGCCCCCAGGGGGTAAGGGCGCACGAGCAGTACTTC.

The J gene is TRBJ2-5, the V gene TRBV7-9; 9 bases agree with TRBD2. Per the germline V gene, CDR1 is SEHNR and CDR2 is FQNEAQ (reference sequence). The length of the CDR3 is 16 residues. The V gene end was trimmed by 1 base and the J gene end by 0 bases; junction bases not matched to a gene: 3. The CDR3 DNA reads as TGTGCCAGCAGCTTAGGGCGGGAGGGGGACCAAGAGACCCAGTACTTC. Its protein product is CASSLGREGDQETQYF.

The chain has TRBV14 and TRBJ2-5; D not certain. V was trimmed by 4 bases and J by 1 base, leaving 7 bases between them. The CDR3 runs to 13 residues. The V gene's germline CDR1 is SGHDN and CDR2 FVKESK. Here the CDR3 reads CASSRWLQETQYF. For the CDR3, the DNA is TGTGCCAGCAGCCGCTGGCTCCAAGAGACCCAGTACTTC.

The V gene is TRBV15, the J gene TRBJ2-5; D remains ambiguous. Trimming removed 1 base from V and 2 bases from J, with 11 bases in between. This CDR3 has 15 amino acids. Germline values: CDR1 LNHNV, CDR2 YYDKDF (reference sequence). DNA of the CDR3: TGTGCCACCAGCAGAGCCTTGAGGCCGCAAGAGACCCAGTACTTC. It translates to CATSRALRPQETQYF.

This sequence joins TRBV11-2 and TRBJ2-1, with D perhaps matching TRBD2 (5 bases). Germline values: CDR1 SGHAT, CDR2 FQNNGV. V lost 5 bases and J 4 bases, leaving 15 bases between the germline ends. The CDR3 runs to 15 residues. This chain's CDR3 is CASSPIRGSYNEQFF. CDR3 DNA sequence: TGTGCCAGCAGCCCGATTCGGGGTTCGTACAATGAGCAGTTCTTC.

The chain uses TRBV6-2 or TRBV6-3 and TRBJ2-1, with 8 bases fitting TRBD2. The J call may be in error: the DNA end matches TRBJ2-7 better. This CDR3 has 17 residues. The V gene's germline CDR1 is MNHEY and CDR2 SVGEGT. CDR3 in amino acids: CASSYSSLAGTYNEQYF. Here the CDR3 DNA reads TGTGCCAGCAGTTACTCTTCGTTAGCGGGGACCTACAATGAGCAGTACTTC.

Comments on this clonotype: A much larger clone is a single base away; this may be a read error. J is TRBJ2-4 and V is TRBV7-2, with TRBD2 matching over 13 bases. CDR1 and CDR2 (germline): SGHTA, FQGNSA. This CDR3 comprises 17 residues. V dropped 8 bases and J dropped 1; count of bases not matched to a gene: 8. The CDR3 nucleotides read TGTGCCAGCGGCCCCGGACTAGCGGGGGAGGCCAAAAACATTCAGTACTTC. Translation: CASGPGLAGEAKNIQYF.

This chain uses TRBV5-1 with TRBJ2-1, with 9 bases lining up with TRBD1. This CDR3 comprises 16 residues. Germline assignment: CDR1 SGHRS and CDR2 YFSETQ. Unmatched junction bases numbered 8, after V lost 4 bases and J lost 3 bases. The DNA for the CDR3 is TGCGCCAGCAGCACCGAACCGGGACAGGGCTACAATGAGCAGTTCTTC. It translates to CASSTEPGQGYNEQFF.

This clonotype occurred once. The DNA is omitted, as the CDR3 cannot be located on it reliably, and the CDR3 follows TCRdb's listing. The chain links TRBV4-2 to TRBJ2-7; no DNA check was done on the table's D call, TRBD2. Termini included, the CDR3 measures 17 amino acids. CDR1 is LGHNA, CDR2 YNFKEQ, per germline. The CDR3 region is CASSQVGLGALTYEKYF.

The genes are TRBV20-1 and TRBJ1-5; D remains unclear. The V end lost 2 bases, the J end lost 2 bases, and 13 bases lay between the germline ends. The CDR3 runs 15 residues. Germline CDR1 is DFQATT and CDR2 is SNEGSKA (reference sequence). CDR3 in amino acids: CSARRPGRGNQPQHF. Here the CDR3 DNA reads TGCAGTGCTAGACGTCCCGGACGGGGCAATCAGCCCCAGCATTTT.

This clonotype was detected a few times. The chain employs TRBV29-1 and TRBJ2-5; 7 bases are a match to TRBD2. V was clipped by 3 bases and J by 5 bases; unmatched bases: 0. This CDR3 spans 11 amino acids. Per germline, CDR1 SQVTM and CDR2 ANQGSEA. The chain's CDR3 is CSVDGGETQYF. The CDR3 DNA follows: TGCAGCGTTGACGGGGGGGAGACCCAGTACTTC.

The genes are TRBV7-6 and TRBJ2-7; TRBD2 agrees at 8 bases. The end of the DNA fits TRBJ2-5 better, so the J call may be wrong. The length of the CDR3 is 18 residues. Germline CDR1 SGHVS, CDR2 FNYEAQ. The CDR3 DNA follows: TGTGCCAGCAGCTTAGTCAGTTACGGCGGGGGGACCCAAGAGACCCAGTACTTC. It translates to CASSLVSYGGGTQETQYF.